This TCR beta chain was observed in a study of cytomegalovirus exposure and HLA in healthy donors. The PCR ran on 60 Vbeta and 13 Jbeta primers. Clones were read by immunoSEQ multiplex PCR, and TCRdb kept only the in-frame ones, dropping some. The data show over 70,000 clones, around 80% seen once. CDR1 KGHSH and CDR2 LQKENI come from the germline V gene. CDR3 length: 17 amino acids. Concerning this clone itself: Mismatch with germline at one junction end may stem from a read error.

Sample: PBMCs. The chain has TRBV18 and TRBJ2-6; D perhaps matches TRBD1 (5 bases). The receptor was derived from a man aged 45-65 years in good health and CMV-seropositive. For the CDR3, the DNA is TGTGCCAGCTCACCCCCTTCCCGTCCGGGTGGGGCCAACGGCCTGACTTTC. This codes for CASSPPSRPGGANGLTF. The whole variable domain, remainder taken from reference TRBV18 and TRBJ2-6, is NAGVMQNPRHLVRRRGQEARLRCSPMKGHSHVYWYRQLPEEGLKFMVYLQKENIIDESGMPKERFSAEFPKEGPSILRIQQVVRGDSAAYFCASSPPSRPGGANGLTFGAGSRLTVL.